These 7 T cell receptor beta chains were all obtained from the same sample, sequenced in a study of blood T cell repertoires in COVID-19. Generated by immunoSEQ multiplex PCR, the TCRdb table keeps only in-frame clones and is missing some. The table has 150,000 to 200,000 clones, about 82% seen once; the top ten hold under 0.95%. What was sequenced was peripheral blood. The receptors come from a man between 60 and 75 years old with COVID-19, enrolled during active disease.

This clone was recorded only once. The chain joins TRBV3-1 (or the pseudogene TRBV3-2) to TRBJ1-5; 9 positions agree with TRBD1. J was trimmed by 3 bases and V by 2 bases; bases with no gene match: 11. Germline V lookup: CDR1 LGHDT, CDR2 YNNKEL (reference sequence). The CDR3 extends over 18 amino acids. In nucleotides, the CDR3 is TGTGCCAGCAGCCAACCGGGACAGGGTGGCCCCCACAATCAGCCCCAGCATTTT. Its translation: CASSQPGQGGPHNQPQHF.

The chain is built from TRBV12-3 or TRBV12-4 and TRBJ1-2, with a weak D call TRBD1 (6 bases). Trimming took off 5 bases at V and 6 bases at J, with 10 bases between the two ends. The CDR3 length is 12 residues. Here the CDR3 DNA reads TGTGCCAGCAGTCACAGGGTGGATGGCTACACCTTC. Amino acids: CASSHRVDGYTF.

This rearrangement joins TRBV9 to TRBJ2-2; 7 bases fit TRBD1. Looked up from germline, CDR1 is SGDLS and CDR2 is YYNGEE. The CDR3 is 15 amino acids. The V and J ends lost 2 bases and 1 base, in that order; junction bases with no gene match: 2. In DNA, the CDR3 is TGTGCCAGCAGCGTGACAGGGAAGAACACCGGGGAGCTGTTTTTT. As protein: CASSVTGKNTGELFF.

The chain joins TRBV28 to TRBJ2-7; the D gene is possibly TRBD2 (5 bases). The CDR3 is made up of 14 amino acids. Trimming took 4 bases from V and 1 from J, leaving 11 bases between them. CDR1 MDHEN and CDR2 SYDVKM come from the germline V gene. CDR3 DNA sequence: TGTGCCAGCAGTTCTCACAGCGGTTCCTACGAGCAGTACTTC. This codes for CASSSHSGSYEQYF.

The CDR3 region has the DNA TGTGCCAGCACTCCCGTCGGGGGAAGGTACACCATATATTTT. This codes for CASTPVGGRYTIYF. The chain joins TRBV6-5 to TRBJ1-3, with TRBD1 as a possible D gene (5 bases). CDR1 and CDR2 from the germline V gene are MNHEY and SVGAGI. V was shortened by 7 bases and J by 8 bases, with 18 bases between the two germline ends. The CDR3 extends over 14 amino acids.

The CDR3 DNA reads as TGTGCCAGCAGCTTGTCGAGAGGCAATCAGCCCCAGCATTTT. Its protein is CASSLSRGNQPQHF. The genes are TRBV7-9 and TRBJ1-5; the D is unclear. This CDR3 has 14 amino acids. V lost 3 bases to trimming and J lost 2 bases, with 8 bases between them. Germline values: CDR1 SEHNR, CDR2 FQNEAQ (reference sequence).

This clone came up a few times. The genes are TRBV6-1 and TRBJ1-5; no reliable D call. CDR3 length: 16 residues. The germline V gene encodes CDR1 MNHNS and CDR2 SASEGT. Trimming removed 3 bases from V and 7 bases from J, with 19 bases in between. The CDR3 DNA follows: TGTGCCAGCAGTGATGGAATTTATGGGCCCCGCCAGCCCCAGCATTTT. This gives the protein CASSDGIYGPRQPQHF.